This T cell receptor beta chain was sequenced during a study of Graves' ophthalmopathy and Graves' hyperthyroidism. Study-level findings and limits: Ophthalmopathy progression cases were predicted by the model with 70% to 71% sensitivity and 72.22% specificity.

RNA transcripts were the template, and TCR beta CDR3 regions were amplified from them. Second-round multiplex PCR followed a first-round RT-PCR using HTBI primers. From the multiplex PCR reads, TCRdb called clonotypes with MiXCR, one entry per CDR3 protein. Among around 1,000,000 distinct CDR3 sequences, 35% to 45% were seen once, and the ten largest hold 11%. On this clonotype itself: Its antigen is still unknown.

The TCR was taken from an adult man with Graves' hyperthyroidism. Sequences were obtained from peripheral blood or thyroid tissue (not recorded which).

The CDR3 DNA follows: TGCGCCAGCAGCCAAGACCGCACTAGCGGGACTTTCGAGCAGTACTTC. It specifies CASSQDRTSGTFEQYF. The gene calls are TRBV4-3 and TRBJ2-7, with 10 bases lining up with TRBD2. The germline gives CDR1 LGHNA, CDR2 YSLEER. V lost 0 bases, J lost 6 bases, and 8 bases stayed unmatched. The CDR3 sequence is 16 residues long.